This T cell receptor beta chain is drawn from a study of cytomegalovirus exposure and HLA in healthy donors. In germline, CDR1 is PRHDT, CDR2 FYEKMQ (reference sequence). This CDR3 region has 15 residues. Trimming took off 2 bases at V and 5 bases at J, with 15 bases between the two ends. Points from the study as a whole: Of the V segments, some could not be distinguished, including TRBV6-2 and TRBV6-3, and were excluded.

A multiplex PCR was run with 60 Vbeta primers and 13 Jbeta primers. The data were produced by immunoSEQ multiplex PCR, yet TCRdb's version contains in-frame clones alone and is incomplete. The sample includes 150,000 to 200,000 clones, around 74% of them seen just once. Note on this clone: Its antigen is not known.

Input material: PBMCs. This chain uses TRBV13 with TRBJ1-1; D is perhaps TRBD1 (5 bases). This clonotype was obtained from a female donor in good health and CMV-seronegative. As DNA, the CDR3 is TGTGCCAGCAGCTTATCGCCAGGTAGGGGAACTGAAGCTTTCTTT. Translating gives CASSLSPGRGTEAFF.